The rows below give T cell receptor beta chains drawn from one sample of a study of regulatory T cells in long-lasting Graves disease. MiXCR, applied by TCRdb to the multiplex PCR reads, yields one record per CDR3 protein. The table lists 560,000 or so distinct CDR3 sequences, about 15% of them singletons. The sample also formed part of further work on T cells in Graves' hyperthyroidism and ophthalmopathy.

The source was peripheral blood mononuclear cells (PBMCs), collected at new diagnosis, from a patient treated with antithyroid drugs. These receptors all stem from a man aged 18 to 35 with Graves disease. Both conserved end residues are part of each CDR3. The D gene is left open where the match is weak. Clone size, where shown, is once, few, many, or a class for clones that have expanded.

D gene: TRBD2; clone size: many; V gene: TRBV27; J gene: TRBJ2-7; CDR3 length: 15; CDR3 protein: CASSSPTLAGDEQYF; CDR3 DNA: TGTGCCAGCTCCTCCCCGACACTAGCGGGAGACGAGCAGTACTTC
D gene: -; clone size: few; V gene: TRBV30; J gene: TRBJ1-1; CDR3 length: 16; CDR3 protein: CAWSVLSANLNTEAFF; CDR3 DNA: TGTGCCTGGAGTGTACTCTCAGCCAACCTTAACACTGAAGCTTTCTTT
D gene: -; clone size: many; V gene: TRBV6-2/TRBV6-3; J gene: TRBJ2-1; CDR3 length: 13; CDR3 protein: CASRVTGTGEQFF; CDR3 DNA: TGTGCCAGCAGGGTGACTGGGACCGGGGAGCAGTTCTTC
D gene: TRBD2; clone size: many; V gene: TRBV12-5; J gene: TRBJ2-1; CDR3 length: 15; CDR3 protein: CASGLGTSGGDEQFF; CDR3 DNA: TGTGCTAGTGGTTTGGGGACTAGCGGCGGGGATGAGCAGTTCTTC
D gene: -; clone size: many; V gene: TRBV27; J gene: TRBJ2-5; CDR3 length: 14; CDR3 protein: CASSPTTKQETQYF; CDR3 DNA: TGTGCCAGCAGTCCAACGACAAAGCAAGAGACCCAGTACTTC
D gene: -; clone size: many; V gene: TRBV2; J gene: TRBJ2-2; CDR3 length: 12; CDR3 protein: CASLPNTGELFF; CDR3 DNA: TGTGCCAGCCTTCCGAACACCGGGGAGCTGTTTTTT
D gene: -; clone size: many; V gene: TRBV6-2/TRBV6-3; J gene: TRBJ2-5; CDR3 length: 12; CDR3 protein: CASSYSWETQYF; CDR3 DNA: TGTGCCAGCAGTTACTCGTGGGAGACCCAGTACTTC
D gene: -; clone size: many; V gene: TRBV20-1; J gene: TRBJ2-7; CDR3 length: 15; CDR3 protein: CSARESEGPGYEQYF; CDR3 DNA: TGCAGTGCTAGAGAGTCGGAGGGCCCGGGCTACGAGCAGTACTTC
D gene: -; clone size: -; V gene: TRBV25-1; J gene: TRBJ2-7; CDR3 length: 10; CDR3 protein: CASSGGEQYF; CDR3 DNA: TGTGCCAGCTCCGGGGGTGAGCAGTACTTC
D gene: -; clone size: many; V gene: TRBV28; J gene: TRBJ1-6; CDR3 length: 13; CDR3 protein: CASRRVLGSPLHF; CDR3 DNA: TGTGCCAGCAGAAGAGTTTTGGGATCACCCCTCCACTTT
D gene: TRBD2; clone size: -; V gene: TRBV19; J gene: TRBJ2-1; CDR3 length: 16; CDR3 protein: CASSATSGRARNEQFF; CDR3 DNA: TGTGCCAGTAGTGCCACTAGCGGGAGGGCCAGAAATGAGCAGTTCTTC
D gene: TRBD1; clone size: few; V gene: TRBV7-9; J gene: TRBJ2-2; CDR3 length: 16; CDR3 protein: CASSPRRTGDTGELFF; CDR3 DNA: TGTGCCAGCAGCCCACGGAGGACAGGGGATACCGGGGAGCTGTTTTTT
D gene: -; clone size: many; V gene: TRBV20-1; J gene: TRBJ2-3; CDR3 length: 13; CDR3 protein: CSGEFLGTDTQYF; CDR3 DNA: TGCAGTGGCGAGTTTTTGGGGACAGATACGCAGTATTTT
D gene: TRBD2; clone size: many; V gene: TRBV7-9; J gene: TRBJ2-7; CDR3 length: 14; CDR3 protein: CASSPQRERVEQYF; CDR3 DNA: TGTGCCAGCAGCCCCCAGCGGGAGAGGGTCGAGCAGTACTTC
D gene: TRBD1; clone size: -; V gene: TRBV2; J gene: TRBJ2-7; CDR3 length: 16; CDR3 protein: CASSDSPGQASYEQYF; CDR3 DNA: TGTGCCAGCAGTGATAGCCCGGGACAGGCCTCCTACGAGCAGTACTTC
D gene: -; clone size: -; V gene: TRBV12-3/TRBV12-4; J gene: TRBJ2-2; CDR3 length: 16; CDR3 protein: CASTLRRGRDTGELFF; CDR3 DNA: TGTGCCAGCACCCTCAGGAGGGGGAGGGACACCGGGGAGCTGTTTTTT
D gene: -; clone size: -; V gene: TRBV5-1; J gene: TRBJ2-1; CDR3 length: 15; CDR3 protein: CASSPPLGTYNEQFF; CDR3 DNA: TGCGCCAGCAGCCCTCCCCTGGGGACCTACAATGAGCAGTTCTTC
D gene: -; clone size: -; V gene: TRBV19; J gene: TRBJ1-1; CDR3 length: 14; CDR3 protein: CASSIVSGGAEAFF; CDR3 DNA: TGTGCCAGTAGTATAGTATCAGGAGGGGCTGAAGCTTTCTTT
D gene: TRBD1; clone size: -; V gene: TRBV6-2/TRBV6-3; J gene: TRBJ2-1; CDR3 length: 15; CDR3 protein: CASRTGQGTLNEQFF; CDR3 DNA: TGTGCCAGCAGGACCGGACAGGGGACCCTCAATGAGCAGTTCTTC
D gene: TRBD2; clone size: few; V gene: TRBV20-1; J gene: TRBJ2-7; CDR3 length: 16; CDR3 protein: CSARDQASGSYNEQYF; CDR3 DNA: TGCAGTGCTAGAGATCAGGCTAGCGGGAGCTACAATGAGCAGTACTTC
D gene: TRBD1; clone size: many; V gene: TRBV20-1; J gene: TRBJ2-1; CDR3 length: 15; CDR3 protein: CSAEQGASSYNEQFF; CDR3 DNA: TGCAGTGCTGAACAGGGGGCAAGCTCCTACAATGAGCAGTTCTTC
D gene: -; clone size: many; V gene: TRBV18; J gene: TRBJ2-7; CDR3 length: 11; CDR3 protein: CATAIGVEQYF; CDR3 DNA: TGTGCCACAGCTATCGGAGTCGAGCAGTACTTC
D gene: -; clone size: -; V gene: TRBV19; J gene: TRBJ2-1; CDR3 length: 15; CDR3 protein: CACSIGGTAYNEQFF; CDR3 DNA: TGTGCCTGTAGTATTGGAGGGACAGCCTACAATGAGCAGTTCTTC
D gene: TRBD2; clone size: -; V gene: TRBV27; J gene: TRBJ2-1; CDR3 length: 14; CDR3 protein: CASSLLAVYNERFF; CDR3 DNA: TGTGCCAGCAGTCTCCTAGCGGTGTACAATGAGCGGTTCTTC
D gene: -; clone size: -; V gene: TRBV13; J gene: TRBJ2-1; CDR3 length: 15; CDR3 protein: CASSCSGGSYNEQFF; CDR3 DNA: TGTGCCAGCAGCTGTTCCGGCGGTTCCTACAATGAGCAGTTCTTC
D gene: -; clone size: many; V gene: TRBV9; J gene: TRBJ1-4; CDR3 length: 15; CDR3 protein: CASSVGDRHNEKLFF; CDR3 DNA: TGTGCCAGCAGCGTAGGAGACAGGCATAATGAAAAACTGTTTTTT
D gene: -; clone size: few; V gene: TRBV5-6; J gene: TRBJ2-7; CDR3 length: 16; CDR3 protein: CASSLTPGDESYEQYF; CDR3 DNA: TGTGCCAGCAGCTTGACCCCAGGGGATGAATCCTACGAGCAGTACTTC
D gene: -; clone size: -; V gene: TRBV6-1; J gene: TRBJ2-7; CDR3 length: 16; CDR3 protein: CASTVASNLRAYEQYF; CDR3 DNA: TGTGCCAGCACGGTCGCCTCGAACCTTCGCGCCTACGAGCAGTACTTC
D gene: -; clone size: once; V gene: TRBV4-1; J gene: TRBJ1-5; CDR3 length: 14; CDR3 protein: CASSQPGRNQPQHF; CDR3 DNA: TGCGCCAGCAGCCAACCAGGGAGAAATCAGCCCCAGCATTTT
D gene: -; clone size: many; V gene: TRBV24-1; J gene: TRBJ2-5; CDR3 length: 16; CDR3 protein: CATSDYRGTGQETQYF; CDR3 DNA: TGTGCCACCAGTGACTATCGCGGAACGGGTCAAGAGACCCAGTACTTC
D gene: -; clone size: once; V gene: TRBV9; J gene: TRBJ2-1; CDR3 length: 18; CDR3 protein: CASSVGGGRAAGDNEQFF; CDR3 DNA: TGTGCCAGCAGCGTAGGAGGGGGGAGGGCCGCTGGGGACAATGAGCAGTTCTTC
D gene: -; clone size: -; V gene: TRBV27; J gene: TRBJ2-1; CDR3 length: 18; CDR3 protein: CASSFDGAKTISYNEQFF; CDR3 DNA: TGTGCCAGCAGTTTCGATGGCGCCAAAACTATCTCCTACAATGAGCAGTTCTTC
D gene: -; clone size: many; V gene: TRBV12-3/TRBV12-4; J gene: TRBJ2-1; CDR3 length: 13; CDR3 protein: CASSLTQATEQFF; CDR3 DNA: TGTGCCAGCAGCCTCACTCAGGCCACTGAGCAGTTCTTC
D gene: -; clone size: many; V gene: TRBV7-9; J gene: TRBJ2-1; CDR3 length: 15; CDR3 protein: CASSPDQGMYNEQFF; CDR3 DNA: TGTGCCAGCAGCCCGGACCAGGGGATGTACAATGAGCAGTTCTTC
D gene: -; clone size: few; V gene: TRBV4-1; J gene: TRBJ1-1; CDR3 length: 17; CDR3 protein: CASSQGHLKTVNTEAFF; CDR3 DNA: TGCGCCAGCAGCCAAGGGCATCTGAAGACAGTGAACACTGAAGCTTTCTTT
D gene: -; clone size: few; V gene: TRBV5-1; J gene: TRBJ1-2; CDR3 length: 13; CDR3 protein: CASSRGLNYGYTF; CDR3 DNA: TGCGCCAGCAGCCGGGGACTTAACTATGGCTACACCTTC
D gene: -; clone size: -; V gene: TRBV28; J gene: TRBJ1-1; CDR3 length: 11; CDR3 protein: CASRLITEAFF; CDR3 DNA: TGTGCCAGCCGCCTGATCACTGAAGCTTTCTTT
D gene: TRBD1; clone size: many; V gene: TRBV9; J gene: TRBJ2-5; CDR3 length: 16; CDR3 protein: CASSVDGRGREETQYF; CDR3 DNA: TGTGCCAGCAGCGTAGACGGCAGGGGGCGAGAAGAGACCCAGTACTTC
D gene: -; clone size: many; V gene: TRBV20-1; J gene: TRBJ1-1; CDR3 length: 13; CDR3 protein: CSARERGGTEAFF; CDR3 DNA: TGCAGTGCTAGAGAGAGGGGGGGGACTGAAGCTTTCTTT
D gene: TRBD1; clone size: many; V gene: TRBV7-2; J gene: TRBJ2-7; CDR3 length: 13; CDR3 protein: CASRGQGTYEQYF; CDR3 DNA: TGTGCCAGTAGAGGACAGGGAACCTACGAGCAGTACTTC
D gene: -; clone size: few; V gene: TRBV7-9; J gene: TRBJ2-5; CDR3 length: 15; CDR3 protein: CASSPRTEAPETQYF; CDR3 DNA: TGTGCCAGCAGCCCGAGGACAGAGGCGCCAGAGACCCAGTACTTC
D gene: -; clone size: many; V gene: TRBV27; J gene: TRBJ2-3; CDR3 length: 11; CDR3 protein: CASSYSDTQYF; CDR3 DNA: TGTGCCAGCAGCTACTCAGATACGCAGTATTTT
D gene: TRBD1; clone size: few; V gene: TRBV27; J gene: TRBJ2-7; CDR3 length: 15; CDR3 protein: CASSCGQGATYEQYF; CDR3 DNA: TGTGCCAGCAGTTGCGGACAGGGTGCGACCTACGAGCAGTACTTC
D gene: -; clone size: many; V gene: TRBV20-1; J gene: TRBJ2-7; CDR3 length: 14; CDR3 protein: CSAWDFTSSYEQYF; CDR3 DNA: TGCAGTGCTTGGGACTTCACGAGCTCCTACGAGCAGTACTTC